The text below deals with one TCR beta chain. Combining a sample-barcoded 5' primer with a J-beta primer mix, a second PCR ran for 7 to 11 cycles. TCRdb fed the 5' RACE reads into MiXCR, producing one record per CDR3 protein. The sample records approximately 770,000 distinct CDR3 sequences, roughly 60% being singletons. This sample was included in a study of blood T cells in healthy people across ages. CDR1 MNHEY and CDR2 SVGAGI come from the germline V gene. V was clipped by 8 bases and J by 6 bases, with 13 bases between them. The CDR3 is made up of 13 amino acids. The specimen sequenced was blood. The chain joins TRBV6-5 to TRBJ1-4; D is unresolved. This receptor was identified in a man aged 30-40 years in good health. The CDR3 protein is CASAHPRDEKLFF. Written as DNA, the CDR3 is TGTGCCAGCGCGCACCCTAGGGATGAAAAACTGTTTTTT.